This passage covers 6 T cell receptor beta chains from one sample sequenced in a study of CD8 T cells in ankylosing spondylitis. MiXCR, applied by TCRdb to the 5' RACE reads, yields one record per CDR3 protein. The sample has 200,000 to 250,000 distinct CDR3 sequences; roughly a tenth are singletons. The sample was blood, either unsorted or a sorted T cell fraction (not recorded which). Source of these receptors: a male donor with ankylosing spondylitis or in good health (not recorded which).

The rearrangement links TRBV5-4 to TRBJ2-5, with D perhaps matching TRBD1 (7 bases). The CDR3 covers 15 residues. Germline V gene lookup returns CDR1 SGHNT and CDR2 YYREEE (reference sequence). The germline V and J ends were trimmed by 3 bases and 5 bases, with 17 bases remaining between them. Written as DNA, the CDR3 is TGTGCCAGCAGCTGGGGGGACAGCAGTTGGGAGACCCAGTACTTC. As protein: CASSWGDSSWETQYF.

This clonotype was recorded many times. The chain is built from TRBV20-1 and TRBJ1-2, with 7 bases fitting TRBD1. The junction had 11 bases not matched to a gene; V was cut back by 3 bases and J by 4 bases. Germline lookup yields CDR1 DFQATT and CDR2 SNEGSKA (reference sequence). The CDR3 is 15 residues long. The DNA of the CDR3 is TGCAGTGCTAGGTCCGGAACAGGGGAAAGCTATGGCTACACCTTC. Translating gives CSARSGTGESYGYTF.

This clonotype was counted only a few times. The chain has TRBV3-1 and TRBJ2-5, with 7 bases aligning to TRBD2. CDR3 size: 16 residues. Trimming removed 4 bases from V and 1 base from J; junction bases left unmatched: 9. The germline V gene encodes CDR1 LGHDT and CDR2 YNNKEL (reference sequence). As DNA, the CDR3 is TGTGCCAGCAGCCCCCGACTAGCCAGTTTCCAAGAGACCCAGTACTTC. It specifies CASSPRLASFQETQYF.

The sample holds a few counts of this clonotype. The chain combines TRBV20-1 with TRBJ2-7; TRBD1 or TRBD2 may be the D gene (5 bases each). V lost 0 bases and J 2 bases, leaving 11 bases between the germline ends. Germline loops: CDR1 DFQATT, CDR2 SNEGSKA (reference sequence). This CDR3 contains 14 residues. This CDR3 reads CSARDGGRTYEQYF. The CDR3 DNA follows: TGCAGTGCTAGAGATGGGGGAAGGACCTACGAGCAGTACTTC.

This clonotype was seen repeatedly, ten times or more. The chain joins TRBV3-1 to TRBJ2-5; TRBD2 aligns across 11 bases. V gave up 2 bases and J gave up 2 bases; unmatched junction bases: 4. CDR1 is LGHDT, CDR2 YNNKEL, per germline (reference sequence). This CDR3 has 16 residues. DNA of the CDR3: TGTGCCAGCAGCCAACCACTAGCGGGGGTTCAAGAGACCCAGTACTTC. This encodes CASSQPLAGVQETQYF.

This clonotype appeared many times. This chain links TRBV5-1 with TRBJ1-1; D not certain. This CDR3 comprises 12 residues. V was trimmed by 4 bases and J by 1 base, leaving 5 bases between them. Germline CDR1 is SGHRS and CDR2 is YFSETQ. For the CDR3, the DNA is TGCGCCAGCAGCACGCCGAACACTGAAGCTTTCTTT. This translates into CASSTPNTEAFF.